These 27 T cell receptor beta chains originate from one sample sequenced in a study of low-dose radiotherapy and immunotherapy resistance in tumors. Gene-specific TRAV and TRBV primers were used for first-strand cDNA, covering alpha and beta chains. TCR amplification involved 20 PCR cycles with a constant-region primer and V-primer adapter. TCRdb redid the calling of the reads with MiXCR, one entry per CDR3 protein. The sample lists about 7,900 distinct CDR3 sequences, 60% to 70% occurring once. The receptors stem from a human donor with advanced metastatic prostate, ovarian, gallbladder or colorectal cancer (not recorded which). This table probably holds off-target reads from a library built for another chain.

This clonotype appeared once. This chain links TRBV7-9 with TRBJ1-3; D possibly corresponds to TRBD1 (6 bases). Trimming pared 2 bases from V and 4 bases from J, leaving 12 bases between. Germline V gives CDR1 SEHNR, CDR2 FQNEAQ (reference sequence). This CDR3 has 15 amino acids. For the CDR3, the DNA is TGTGCCAGCAGCTTATATACAGGGTTCGGAAACACCATATATTTT. It is translated as CASSLYTGFGNTIYF.

This clonotype appeared once. This chain links TRBV28 with TRBJ1-6; D not resolved. The CDR3 spans 16 residues. Looked up from germline, CDR1 is MDHEN and CDR2 is SYDVKM. Trimming pared 7 bases from V and 5 bases from J, leaving 18 bases between. The DNA of the CDR3 is TGTGCCAGCACCATCCCCATGGGGTCGGATAATTCACCCCTCCACTTT. Protein: CASTIPMGSDNSPLHF.

This sequence joins TRBV9 and TRBJ2-5, with D uncertain. The germline CDR1 and CDR2 sequences are SGDLS and YYNGEE. The CDR3 sequence is 15 residues long. Trimming left V 0 bases short and J 5 bases short, with 14 bases between. CDR3 in amino acids: CASSVAGWSRETQYF. The CDR3 nucleotides read TGTGCCAGCAGCGTAGCAGGATGGTCCAGGGAGACCCAGTACTTC.

The rearrangement links TRBV28 to TRBJ2-2; 7 bases map to TRBD1. The CDR3 contains 16 residues. CDR1 is MDHEN and CDR2 is SYDVKM in the germline V gene. J was trimmed by 1 base and V by 3 bases; bases with no gene match: 5. The CDR3 loop is CASSLTGTENTGELFF. The CDR3 DNA is TGTGCCAGCAGTTTGACCGGGACAGAGAACACCGGGGAGCTGTTTTTT.

The V and J genes are TRBV19 and TRBJ1-5, with a possible D match to TRBD1 (6 bases). Germline V gene sequence: CDR1 LNHDA, CDR2 SQIVND (reference sequence). The CDR3 contains 15 residues. Trimming cost V 6 bases and J 3 bases, with 15 bases left between them. DNA for the CDR3: TGTGCCAGTAGGGAGTGGGACAAGATCAATCAGCCCCAGCATTTT. As protein: CASREWDKINQPQHF.

The gene calls are TRBV4-3 and TRBJ2-7, with D perhaps being TRBD1 or TRBD2 (6 bases each). CDR3 length: 14 residues. V was shortened by 4 bases and J by 3 bases, with 13 bases between the two germline ends. Germline-derived CDR1 and CDR2 are LGHNA and YSLEER. CDR3: CASSRLQGGYEQYF. CDR3 DNA: TGCGCCAGCAGCCGACTACAGGGAGGCTACGAGCAGTACTTC.

The chain links TRBV2 to TRBJ2-3; the D is unclear. Between the trimmed V and J ends, which lost 6 bases and 2 bases, there was a span of 9 bases. The CDR3 has 13 amino acids. Per germline, CDR1 SNHLY and CDR2 FYNNEI. The CDR3 DNA is TGTGCCAGCAGCCCTGAATTCACAGATACGCAGTATTTT. This gives the protein CASSPEFTDTQYF.

The V and J genes are TRBV23-1 and TRBJ2-7; unclear D gene. TRBV23-1 belongs to the ORF category, with a function that is uncertain. The CDR3 runs to 17 residues. V shed 3 bases and J shed 2 bases, with 20 bases lying between them. The CDR3 region is CASSHEFSICGPYEQYF. The CDR3 region has the DNA TGCGCCAGCAGTCACGAGTTCTCTATCTGTGGGCCCTACGAGCAGTACTTC.

This clonotype came up a few times. The chain carries TRBV5-1 and TRBJ2-4; TRBD1 agrees at 9 bases. This CDR3 contains 15 residues. Per germline, CDR1 SGHRS and CDR2 YFSETQ. Trimming removed 4 bases from V and 5 bases from J; junction bases left unmatched: 7. The CDR3 DNA reads as TGCGCCAGCAGCCCGACAGGGGGAATCGAAAACATTCAGTACTTC. This codes for CASSPTGGIENIQYF.

This clonotype was found a few times. The rearrangement links TRBV7-2 to TRBJ1-2; D ambiguous. CDR3 length: 14 amino acids. Germline loops: CDR1 SGHTA, CDR2 FQGNSA. The ends were cut back, 7 bases at V and 8 bases at J, with 20 bases in the middle. The CDR3 DNA sequence: TGTGCCAGCATCCGATCAACGACCCGGGAAGGCTACACCTTC. Residues: CASIRSTTREGYTF.

This clonotype was detected only a few times. This rearrangement joins TRBV12-3 or TRBV12-4 to TRBJ2-1; 9 bases match TRBD1. CDR3 length: 14 residues. Losses at the gene ends were 4 bases for V and 6 bases for J; bases not matched to a gene: 4. CDR3 amino acids: CASSSRDRVNEQFF. In DNA, the CDR3 is TGTGCCAGCAGTTCCCGGGACAGGGTCAATGAGCAGTTCTTC.

V usage is TRBV28 and J usage is TRBJ1-1; TRBD1 matches 8 bases. Looked up from germline, CDR1 is MDHEN and CDR2 is SYDVKM. The CDR3 extends over 13 amino acids. Germline trimming cut 7 bases from V and 0 bases from J; bases unmatched to any gene: 1. The CDR3 region has the DNA TGTGCCAGCACGGGACAGGTGAACACTGAAGCTTTCTTT. Encoded protein: CASTGQVNTEAFF.

Only a few counts were recorded for this clonotype. V is TRBV7-6 and J is TRBJ1-5; perhaps TRBD1 as D (6 bases). The CDR3 totals 14 residues. Trimming took 5 bases from V and 1 from J, leaving 9 bases between them. The germline V gene encodes CDR1 SGHVS and CDR2 FNYEAQ. The CDR3 spells CASSTGTSNQPQHF. Written as DNA, the CDR3 is TGTGCCAGCAGCACCGGGACAAGCAATCAGCCCCAGCATTTT.

J is TRBJ2-7 and V is TRBV4-2; 8 bases agree with TRBD1. V dropped 3 bases and J dropped 8; count of bases not matched to a gene: 12. The CDR3 has 15 amino acids. The germline V gene encodes CDR1 LGHNA and CDR2 YNFKEQ. The CDR3 DNA follows: TGTGCCAGCAGCCAGACCGGGACAGGCCCTACGAAGCAGTACTTC. It yields the protein CASSQTGTGPTKQYF.

The chain links TRBV6-6 to TRBJ2-1; TRBD1 is a possible D gene (6 bases). This CDR3 contains 16 residues. Trimming took off 7 bases at V and 0 bases at J, with 16 bases between the two ends. The V gene's germline CDR1 is MNHNY and CDR2 SVGAGI (reference sequence). The CDR3 region is CASTDPTGSSYNEQFF. For the CDR3, the DNA is TGTGCCAGCACCGACCCGACAGGAAGCTCCTACAATGAGCAGTTCTTC.

This clonotype was recorded a few times. The chain recombines TRBV28 with TRBJ1-5; D remains ambiguous. The CDR3 covers 14 residues. CDR1 and CDR2 from the germline V gene are MDHEN and SYDVKM. The V end was cut by 3 bases, the J end by 3 bases, with 9 bases between. This chain's CDR3 is CASSLRHYNQPQHF. Written as DNA, the CDR3 is TGTGCCAGCAGTTTGAGGCACTACAATCAGCCCCAGCATTTT.

The chain recombines TRBV12-3 or TRBV12-4 with TRBJ2-7; no reliable D call. The CDR3 extends over 13 amino acids. The ends were cut back, 5 bases at V and 5 bases at J, with 13 bases in the middle. CDR3 coding DNA: TGTGCCAGCAGTATCGTCACAGTACACGAGCAGTACTTC. Amino acids: CASSIVTVHEQYF.

CDR3 region: CASSVGAGVYEQYF. CDR3 DNA sequence: TGTGCCAGCAGCGTAGGAGCGGGGGTTTACGAGCAGTACTTC. This chain uses TRBV9 with TRBJ2-7; 8 nucleotides align to TRBD2. The CDR3 totals 14 residues. J was trimmed by 4 bases and V by 0 bases; bases with no gene match: 3. Germline V gives CDR1 SGDLS, CDR2 YYNGEE.

The gene calls are TRBV7-8 and TRBJ2-1, with 12 bases fitting TRBD2. The CDR3 is made up of 16 amino acids. Germline loops: CDR1 SGHVS, CDR2 FQNEAQ. Trimming cost V 2 bases and J 5 bases; bases outside gene matches: 4. Here the CDR3 DNA reads TGTGCCAGCAGCTTAACTTGGACTAGCGGGGACAATGAGCAGTTCTTC. It codes for CASSLTWTSGDNEQFF.

This clonotype turned up a few times. The genes are TRBV5-5 and TRBJ2-5; TRBD1 is a possible D gene (6 bases). Germline V lookup: CDR1 SGHKS, CDR2 YYEKEE (reference sequence). The ends were cut back, 1 base at V and 2 bases at J, with 12 bases in the middle. CDR3 length: 15 amino acids. CDR3 in DNA: TGTGCCAGCAGCTTGTTTGGGGGCAAGCAAGAGACCCAGTACTTC. This gives the protein CASSLFGGKQETQYF.

The chain employs TRBV28 and TRBJ2-2; 8 nucleotides match TRBD1. CDR1 and CDR2 (germline): MDHEN, SYDVKM. The ends lost 7 bases at V and 2 bases at J; junction bases unmatched: 9. The CDR3 consists of 16 residues. This chain's CDR3 is CASIAWDRSNTGELFF. As DNA, the CDR3 is TGTGCCAGCATCGCCTGGGACAGGAGTAACACCGGGGAGCTGTTTTTT.

The chain carries TRBV4-3 and TRBJ2-7; no clear D. This CDR3 contains 15 residues. The germline V gene encodes CDR1 LGHNA and CDR2 YSLEER. The V and J ends lost 0 bases and 3 bases respectively, with 12 bases between them. The CDR3 spells CASSQDMGIGYEQYF. The CDR3 coding sequence is TGCGCCAGCAGCCAAGATATGGGGATTGGCTACGAGCAGTACTTC.

In the case of this clonotype: Germline and junction disagree at one end, which may indicate a read error. The chain carries TRBV13 and TRBJ1-6; 7 bases fit TRBD1. This CDR3 is 15 amino acids long. Germline CDR1 is PRHDT and CDR2 is FYEKMQ (reference sequence). The CDR3 protein is CAMRGGGTNAGKSTF. The CDR3, as DNA: TGTGCAATGAGAGGAGGGGGCACCAATGCAGGCAAATCAACCTTT.

The chain combines TRBV6-1 with TRBJ1-2, with TRBD1 identical over 7 bases. V was pared by 5 bases and J by 8 bases, with 8 bases of the junction left unmatched. Germline CDR1 is MNHNS and CDR2 is SASEGT. The CDR3 has 13 amino acids. The CDR3 loop reads CASSPKGAWGYTF. The DNA of the CDR3 is TGTGCCAGCAGTCCCAAGGGGGCTTGGGGCTACACCTTC.

The V call is TRBV13, the J call TRBJ1-1, with D possibly TRBD1 on 5 matching bases. The germline V and J ends were trimmed by 4 bases and 10 bases, with 16 bases remaining between them. Germline V lookup: CDR1 PRHDT, CDR2 FYEKMQ (reference sequence). This CDR3 is built from 13 residues. CDR3 loop: CASSSSGSGVAFF. For the CDR3, the DNA is TGTGCCAGCAGCTCCAGTGGGTCGGGGGTAGCTTTCTTT.

J is TRBJ2-7 and V is TRBV29-1; D may match TRBD1 or TRBD2 (6 bases each). This CDR3 is 14 amino acids long. Trimming removed 6 bases from V and 2 bases from J, with 17 bases in between. Germline lookup yields CDR1 SQVTM and CDR2 ANQGSEA. CDR3 DNA sequence: TGCAGCGTAACCGGGGGCCAGATCACCTACGAGCAGTACTTC. As protein: CSVTGGQITYEQYF.

The V gene is TRBV18, the J gene TRBJ2-1; 12 nucleotides agree with TRBD1. This CDR3 contains 17 residues. Trimming took 6 bases from V and 2 from J; bases not matched to a gene: 8. The germline CDR1 and CDR2 sequences are KGHSH and LQKENI. The chain's CDR3 is CASSTGTGGYTYNEQFF. In DNA, the CDR3 is TGTGCCAGCTCTACCGGGACAGGGGGCTACACCTACAATGAGCAGTTCTTC.